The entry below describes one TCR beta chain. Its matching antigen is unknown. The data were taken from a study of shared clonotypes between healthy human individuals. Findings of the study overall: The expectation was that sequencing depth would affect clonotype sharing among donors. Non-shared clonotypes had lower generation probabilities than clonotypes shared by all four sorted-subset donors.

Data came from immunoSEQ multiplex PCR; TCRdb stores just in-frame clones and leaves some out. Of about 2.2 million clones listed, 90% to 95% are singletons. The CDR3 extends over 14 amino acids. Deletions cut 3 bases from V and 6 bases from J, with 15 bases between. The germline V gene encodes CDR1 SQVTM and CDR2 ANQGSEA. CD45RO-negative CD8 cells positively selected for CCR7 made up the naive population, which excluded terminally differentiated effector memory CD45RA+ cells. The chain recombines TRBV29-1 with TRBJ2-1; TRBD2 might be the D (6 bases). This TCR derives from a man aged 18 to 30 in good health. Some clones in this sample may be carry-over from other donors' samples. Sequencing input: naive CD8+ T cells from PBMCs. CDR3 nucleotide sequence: TGCAGCGTTGAGGGGGGTCGAGCCTTCAATGAGCAGTTCTTC. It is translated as CSVEGGRAFNEQFF.